These 25 T cell receptor beta chains were sequenced from one sample in a study of shared T cell receptors in the human thymus. Produced via immunoSEQ multiplex PCR; TCRdb's table is partial and in-frame only. The sample yields around 730,000 clones, approximately 85% seen once. The same sample was also studied in work on human thymus T cells.

What was sequenced was thymocytes. Receptor source: a girl under three years old with a congenital heart defect.

This clone was found a few times. This chain uses TRBV11-2 with TRBJ1-3; D remains unclear. Trimming pared 3 bases from V and 0 bases from J, leaving 15 bases between. The CDR3 is made up of 17 amino acids. Germline loops: CDR1 SGHAT, CDR2 FQNNGV. The CDR3 region is CASSLRWGDNSGNTIYF. The CDR3 nucleotides are TGTGCCAGCAGCTTGAGGTGGGGAGACAACTCTGGAAACACCATATATTTT.

This clone has just one count. The chain uses TRBV11-3 and TRBJ2-3, with D maybe TRBD1 (8 bases). V lost 4 bases and J lost 0, with 14 bases in between. Germline CDR1 and CDR2: SGHNT and YENEEA. The CDR3 consists of 16 residues. For the CDR3, the DNA is TGTGCCAGCAGCTACGGACAGGGAGGGAGCACAGATACGCAGTATTTT. This translates into CASSYGQGGSTDTQYF.

V is TRBV19 and J is TRBJ1-5; TRBD1 is a possible D gene (5 bases). V was clipped by 0 bases and J by 0 bases, with 18 bases between them. Looked up from germline, CDR1 is LNHDA and CDR2 is SQIVND (reference sequence). The CDR3 contains 19 residues. The CDR3 region has the DNA TGTGCCAGTAGTATAGAGGCAGGGTCTTCTGTTTATAGCAATCAGCCCCAGCATTTT. This gives the protein CASSIEAGSSVYSNQPQHF. The variable domain in full, with the rest retrieved from reference TRBV19 and TRBJ1-5, is DGGITQSPKYLFRKEGQNVTLSCEQNLNHDAMYWYRQDPGQGLRLIYYSQIVNDFQKGDIAEGYSVSREKKESFPLTVTSAQKNPTAFYLCASSIEAGSSVYSNQPQHFGDGTRLSIL.

The rearrangement links TRBV14 to TRBJ2-5; 8 bases are a match to TRBD1. Germline loops: CDR1 SGHDN, CDR2 FVKESK. V was pared by 4 bases and J by 2 bases, with 6 bases of the junction left unmatched. The length of the CDR3 is 15 residues. This CDR3 reads CASSPRDRMQETQYF. CDR3 in DNA: TGTGCCAGCAGCCCCCGGGACAGGATGCAAGAGACCCAGTACTTC.

This clone occurred a few times. J is TRBJ2-5 and V is TRBV7-2; 12 nucleotides agree with TRBD2. Trimming took 5 bases from V and 2 from J; bases not matched to a gene: 12. CDR3 size: 18 residues. Germline V CDR1 and CDR2: SGHTA, FQGNSA. The DNA for the CDR3 is TGTGCCAGCAGCGACCGTTACATTACTAGCGGGGGGCAAGAGACCCAGTACTTC. Protein: CASSDRYITSGGQETQYF.

The rearrangement joins TRBV5-1 to TRBJ1-2; D unclear. CDR3 size: 13 residues. Trimming removed 5 bases from V and 8 bases from J, with 16 bases in between. Germline CDR1 is SGHRS and CDR2 is YFSETQ. The CDR3 loop is CASSLEWGVGYTF. The DNA for the CDR3 is TGCGCCAGCAGTCTCGAATGGGGAGTAGGCTACACCTTC.

The chain employs TRBV15 and TRBJ2-7, with D possibly TRBD1 on 5 matching bases. The V and J ends lost 0 bases and 2 bases respectively, with 17 bases between them. This CDR3 is built from 17 residues. CDR1 and CDR2 (germline): LNHNV, YYDKDF (reference sequence). CDR3 nucleotides: TGTGCCACCAGCAGAGATTACAGGTGGAACAACGCCTACGAGCAGTACTTC. As protein: CATSRDYRWNNAYEQYF.

The gene calls are TRBV11-2 and TRBJ1-1; 10 bases agree with TRBD1. With 5 bases clipped from V and 2 bases from J, the junction kept 2 bases outside the gene matches. Germline CDR1 is SGHAT and CDR2 is FQNNGV. The length of the CDR3 is 14 residues. The CDR3 reads CASSRDRGNTEAFF. The CDR3, as DNA: TGTGCCAGCAGCCGGGACAGGGGAAACACTGAAGCTTTCTTT.

The genes are TRBV6-5 and TRBJ2-1, with D maybe TRBD1 (6 bases). CDR1 is MNHEY, CDR2 SVGAGI, per germline. There are 12 residues in the CDR3. With 6 bases removed from V and 7 bases from J, the gap between germline ends came to 10 bases. As DNA, the CDR3 is TGTGCCAGCAGCCGCAGGGGAAATGAGCAGTTCTTC. Translating gives CASSRRGNEQFF.

This chain connects TRBV5-1 to TRBJ2-7; maybe TRBD1 (5 bases). The CDR3 runs 17 residues. V gave up 6 bases and J gave up 0 bases, with 22 bases separating them. CDR1 SGHRS and CDR2 YFSETQ come from the germline V gene. CDR3 residues: CASTLTIRGRDSYEQYF. The DNA of the CDR3 is TGCGCCAGCACCTTAACTATAAGAGGCAGGGACTCCTACGAGCAGTACTTC.

The V and J genes are TRBV5-4 and TRBJ2-2; 10 bases match TRBD2. Germline V lookup: CDR1 SGHNT, CDR2 YYREEE (reference sequence). CDR3 size: 17 residues. V lost 2 bases, J lost 7 bases, and 11 bases stayed unmatched. CDR3: CASSFKRAGGLVGELFF. CDR3 nucleotides: TGTGCCAGCAGCTTTAAACGAGCGGGGGGGCTTGTCGGGGAGCTGTTTTTT.

This chain joins TRBV18 and TRBJ1-2; 9 positions agree with TRBD1. The CDR3 extends over 16 amino acids. J gave up 3 bases and V 5 bases, and 10 bases lay outside the gene matches. Germline V gene sequence: CDR1 KGHSH, CDR2 LQKENI. In DNA, the CDR3 is TGTGCCAGCTCATCACGGCGGGACAGGGAAGACTATGGCTACACCTTC. It is translated as CASSSRRDREDYGYTF.

This clone was detected a few times. J is TRBJ1-5 and V is TRBV6-1; D gene unclear. This CDR3 contains 16 residues. V was pared by 1 base and J by 6 bases, with 16 bases between. Germline V gives CDR1 MNHNS, CDR2 SASEGT. CDR3 amino acids: CASSEGEWRSRQPQHF. The CDR3 nucleotides read TGTGCCAGCAGTGAAGGTGAGTGGAGGTCTCGTCAGCCCCAGCATTTT.

The chain employs TRBV10-2 and TRBJ1-2; 8 positions match TRBD1. The CDR3 covers 14 residues. Per the germline V gene, CDR1 is WSHSY and CDR2 is SAAADI. V dropped 3 bases and J dropped 7; count of bases not matched to a gene: 7. The CDR3 protein is CASSDGPGGSGYTF. For the CDR3, the DNA is TGCGCCAGCAGTGATGGTCCAGGGGGCTCTGGCTACACCTTC.

The chain uses TRBV4-1 and TRBJ1-1; maybe TRBD1 (6 bases). Germline values: CDR1 MGHRA, CDR2 YSYEKL. Deletions cut 2 bases from V and 1 base from J, with 23 bases between. The CDR3 has 19 amino acids. CDR3 DNA sequence: TGCGCCAGCAGCCAACCGGGACACAATTTTGCCCCAGGGAACACTGAAGCTTTCTTT. Amino acids: CASSQPGHNFAPGNTEAFF.

The chain uses TRBV28 and TRBJ1-2, with D tentatively TRBD1 (5 bases). Trimming took 2 bases from V and 2 from J, leaving 18 bases between them. Germline CDR1 is MDHEN and CDR2 is SYDVKM. This CDR3 comprises 17 residues. CDR3 loop: CASSLGENRNSNYGYTF. CDR3 bases: TGTGCCAGCAGTTTAGGGGAAAACAGGAACTCAAACTATGGCTACACCTTC.

The J gene is TRBJ2-7, the V gene TRBV27; 8 bases map to TRBD2. Germline CDR1 MNHEY, CDR2 SMNVEV (reference sequence). V was pared by 3 bases and J by 6 bases, with 13 bases of the junction left unmatched. The CDR3 has 16 residues. CDR3: CASSFSPGGVRGEQYF. CDR3 coding DNA: TGTGCCAGCAGTTTCTCCCCCGGGGGGGTAAGGGGCGAGCAGTACTTC.

This chain links TRBV5-4 with TRBJ2-7, with 15 bases lining up with TRBD2. This CDR3 is 17 amino acids long. Germline V gene data show CDR1 as SGHNT and CDR2 as YYREEE (reference sequence). Germline trimming cut 7 bases from V and 2 bases from J; bases unmatched to any gene: 10. CDR3 in DNA: TGTGCCAGCCGCATGGGGACTAGCGGGGGGCCGGCCTACGAGCAGTACTTC. Its translation: CASRMGTSGGPAYEQYF.

This rearrangement joins TRBV14 to TRBJ2-3, with D tentatively TRBD1 (5 bases). Between the trimmed V and J ends, which lost 3 bases and 6 bases, there was a span of 16 bases. The CDR3 is made up of 15 amino acids. The germline gives CDR1 SGHDN, CDR2 FVKESK. CDR3 nucleotide sequence: TGTGCCAGCAGCCACCCCCAGGTCTCAGGGGATACGCAGTATTTT. Protein sequence: CASSHPQVSGDTQYF.

The CDR3 coding sequence is TGCGCCAGCAGCTTGGTAAGGGATGACAGACCCTTGGCCGGCTACACCTTC. Translation: CASSLVRDDRPLAGYTF. The chain uses TRBV5-1 and TRBJ1-2, with D possibly being TRBD1 (5 bases). CDR3 length: 17 residues. The germline CDR1 and CDR2 sequences are SGHRS and YFSETQ. The V end lost 0 bases, the J end lost 8 bases, and 23 bases lay between the germline ends.

This rearrangement joins TRBV7-6 to TRBJ2-5; no clear D gene. Trimming left V 3 bases short and J 3 bases short, with 8 bases between. Germline CDR1 is SGHVS and CDR2 is FNYEAQ. The CDR3 extends over 13 amino acids. The CDR3 loop reads CASSFGPEETQYF. The CDR3 DNA is TGTGCCAGCAGCTTTGGGCCGGAAGAGACCCAGTACTTC.

The gene calls are TRBV6-5 and TRBJ1-4; TRBD1 might be the D (6 bases). Per the germline V gene, CDR1 is MNHEY and CDR2 is SVGAGI. V lost 0 bases, J lost 5 bases, and 13 bases lay in between. The CDR3 contains 16 residues. The CDR3 protein is CASSYSTFTGNEKLFF. CDR3 DNA sequence: TGTGCCAGCAGTTACTCCACTTTCACAGGGAATGAAAAACTGTTTTTT.

This clone is a singleton in its sample. The rearrangement joins TRBV15 to TRBJ1-4; 8 bases fit TRBD1. Germline CDR1 LNHNV, CDR2 YYDKDF (reference sequence). The CDR3 consists of 19 residues. The trim removed 1 base at V and 3 bases at J, leaving 13 bases unmatched. The CDR3 DNA reads TGTGCCACCAGCAGAGCCGACAGGGGAAAACCTGCGGCTAATGAAAAACTGTTTTTT. Protein product: CATSRADRGKPAANEKLFF. Full variable domain (remainder filled in from reference TRBV15 and TRBJ1-4): DAMVIQNPRYQVTQFGKPVTLSCSQTLNHNVMYWYQQKSSQAPKLLFHYYDKDFNNEADTPDNFQSRRPNTSFCFLDIRSPGLGDTAMYLCATSRADRGKPAANEKLFFGSGTQLSVL.

This clone was seen once. V usage is TRBV6-1 and J usage is TRBJ1-1; no clear D. V was trimmed by 6 bases and J by 10 bases, leaving 18 bases between them. The CDR3 has 13 residues. Germline V gene sequence: CDR1 MNHNS, CDR2 SASEGT. CDR3 residues: CASSGSERKSAFF. CDR3 sequence (DNA): TGTGCCAGCAGCGGATCTGAGCGAAAATCAGCTTTCTTT.

The rearrangement joins TRBV5-4 to TRBJ2-7; perhaps TRBD1 as D (5 bases). Germline loops: CDR1 SGHNT, CDR2 YYREEE (reference sequence). The germline V and J ends were trimmed by 4 bases and 0 bases, with 17 bases remaining between them. The CDR3 has 16 residues. As DNA, the CDR3 is TGTGCCAGCAGCCCCTCCACCAGGGTGAGCTCCTACGAGCAGTACTTC. Its translation is CASSPSTRVSSYEQYF. Based on the CDR3 plus reference TRBV5-4 and TRBJ2-7, the full variable domain is ETGVTQSPTHLIKTRGQQVTLRCSSQSGHNTVSWYQQALGQGPQFIFQYYREEENGRGNFPPRFSGLQFPNYSSELNVNALELDDSALYLCASSPSTRVSSYEQYFGPGTRLTVT.